This TCR beta chain was documented in a study of identifying expanded T cells in peripheral blood (dated 2019 in TCRdb). Turning to the overall study: Technical replicates were generated by sequencing separate aliquots of the same genomic DNA pool, and four replicates were compared pairwise.

TCRbeta CDR3 regions were profiled by bias-controlled multiplex PCR amplification of genomic DNA with the immunoSEQ Assay. Per the authors' processing: The absolute abundance of each unique TCRbeta CDR3 region was quantified after sequences were collapsed and filtered. Differential abundance was tested with a binomial (Fisher-equivalent) model and with a beta-binomial model adding time-dependent variance fitted from healthy donors. Clones with fewer than 5 combined templates were excluded, and clones with Benjamini-Hochberg FDR below 0.01 were called differentially abundant. Using the form v = (b*log(k)+a)^2, the beta-binomial variance was modeled as a function of the total template count across the two samples. What TCRdb holds here is the immuneACCESS table cut down to in-frame rearrangements. Part of the clones is not present; checked against another copy, under half of the missing clones reflect an unresolved V gene, and the others are unexplained. V and J calls and clone size follow that table, whereas D and trimming were derived from the DNA. The sample contains some 78,000 clones, approximately 90% of them found a single time. Of the sample, around 20% is held by the ten largest clones.

Including cysteine and phenylalanine, the CDR3 has 12 amino acids. Just CDR3 DNA is preserved here, 36 bases in frame from base 1. The germline V gene provides CDR1 SQVTM and CDR2 ANQGSEA. Unmatched junction bases come to 7, with V trimmed by 8 bases and J by 6 bases. During the collection period, no immune events, such as infections, were documented for the healthy donors. Healthy-donor blood repertoires served as a training cohort to calibrate time-dependent variance in a beta-binomial model of T-cell clone differential abundance. The training cohort comprised roughly ten healthy donors, 3 female and 7 male. An age range of roughly 29 to 65 years, with an average of about 45 years, was recorded for the donors. Obtained from a commercial supplier, whole blood was collected from each healthy donor at three time points set two to three weeks apart. Genomic DNA was extracted from unsorted whole blood for immunosequencing.

For this clone: Its antigen remains undetermined. No clone much larger than this one lies a single base away; base qualities are absent.

Broader findings and caveats from the paper: In all healthy donors, the variance in clone template counts between samples taken approximately 15 days apart rose significantly as total template count increased. The authors expected that over much longer intervals, such as months to years, biological variance in healthy repertoires might increase even further. The binomial model flagged approximately 1.3 differentially abundant clones between technical replicates but approximately 16 over about 2 weeks and about 19 over about 4 weeks. The beta-binomial model significantly reduced the number of clones called differentially abundant and the false-positive rate across all healthy-donor time intervals.

The sequence came from a person aged 18-69 years in good health. Specimen: blood. The chain is encoded by TRBV29-1 joined to TRBJ2-3; 8 nucleotides in the junction match TRBD2. This receptor has the CDR3 CSIAGGRDTQYF. The base sequence is TGCAGCATTGCGGGGGGCCGTGATACGCAGTATTTT.